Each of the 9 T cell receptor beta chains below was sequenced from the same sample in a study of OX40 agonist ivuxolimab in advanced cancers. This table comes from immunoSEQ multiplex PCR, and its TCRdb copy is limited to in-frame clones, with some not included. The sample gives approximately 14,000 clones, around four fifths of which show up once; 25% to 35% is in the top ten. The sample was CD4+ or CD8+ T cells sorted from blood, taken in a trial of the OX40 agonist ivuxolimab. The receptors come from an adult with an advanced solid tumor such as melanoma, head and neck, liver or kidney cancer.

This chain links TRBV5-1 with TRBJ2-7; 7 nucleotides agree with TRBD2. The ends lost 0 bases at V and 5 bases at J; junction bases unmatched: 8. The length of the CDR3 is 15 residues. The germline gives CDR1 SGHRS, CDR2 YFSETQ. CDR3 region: CASSLARRETDEQYF. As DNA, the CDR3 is TGCGCCAGCAGCTTGGCCCGGCGGGAGACGGACGAGCAGTACTTC.

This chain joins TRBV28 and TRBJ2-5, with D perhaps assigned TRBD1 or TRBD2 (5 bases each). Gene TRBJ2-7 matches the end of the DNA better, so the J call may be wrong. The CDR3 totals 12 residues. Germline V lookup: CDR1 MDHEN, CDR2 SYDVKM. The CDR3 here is CASRDGTYEQYF. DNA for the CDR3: TGTGCCAGCCGGGACGGAACCTACGAGCAGTACTTC.

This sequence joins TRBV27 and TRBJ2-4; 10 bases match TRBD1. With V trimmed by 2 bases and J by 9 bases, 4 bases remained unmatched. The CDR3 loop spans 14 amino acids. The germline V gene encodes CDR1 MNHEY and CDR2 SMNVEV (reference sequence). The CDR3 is CASSLVTGGPIQYF. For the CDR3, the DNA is TGTGCCAGCAGTTTAGTGACAGGGGGCCCCATTCAGTACTTC.

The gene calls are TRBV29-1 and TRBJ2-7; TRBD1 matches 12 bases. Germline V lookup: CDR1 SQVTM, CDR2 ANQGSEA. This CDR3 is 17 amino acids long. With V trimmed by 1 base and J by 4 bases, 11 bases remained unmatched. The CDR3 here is CSVEVLQPGQGAYEQYF. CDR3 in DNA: TGCAGCGTTGAAGTACTTCAACCGGGACAGGGGGCTTACGAGCAGTACTTC.

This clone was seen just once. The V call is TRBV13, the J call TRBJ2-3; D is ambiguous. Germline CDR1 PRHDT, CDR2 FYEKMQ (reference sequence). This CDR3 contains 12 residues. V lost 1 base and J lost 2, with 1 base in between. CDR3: CASSLVTDTQYF. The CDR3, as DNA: TGTGCCAGCAGCTTAGTCACAGATACGCAGTATTTT.

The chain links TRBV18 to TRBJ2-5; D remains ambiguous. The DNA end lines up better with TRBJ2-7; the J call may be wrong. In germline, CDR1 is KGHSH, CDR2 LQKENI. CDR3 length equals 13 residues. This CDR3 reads CASSPERVGEQYF. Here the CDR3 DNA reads TGTGCCAGCTCACCCGAACGGGTGGGCGAGCAGTACTTC.

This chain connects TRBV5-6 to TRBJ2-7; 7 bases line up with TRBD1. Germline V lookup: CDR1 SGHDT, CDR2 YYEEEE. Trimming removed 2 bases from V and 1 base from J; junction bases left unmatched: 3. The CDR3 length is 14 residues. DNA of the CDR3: TGTGCCAGCAGCTTTGGCAGGGGGTCCTACGAGCAGTACTTC. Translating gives CASSFGRGSYEQYF.

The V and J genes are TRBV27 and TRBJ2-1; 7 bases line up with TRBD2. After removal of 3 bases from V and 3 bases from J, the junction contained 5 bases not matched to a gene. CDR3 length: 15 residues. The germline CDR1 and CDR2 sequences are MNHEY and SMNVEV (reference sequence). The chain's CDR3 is CASSLGRERYNEQFF. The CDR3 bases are TGTGCCAGCAGTTTGGGGCGGGAGCGCTACAATGAGCAGTTCTTC.

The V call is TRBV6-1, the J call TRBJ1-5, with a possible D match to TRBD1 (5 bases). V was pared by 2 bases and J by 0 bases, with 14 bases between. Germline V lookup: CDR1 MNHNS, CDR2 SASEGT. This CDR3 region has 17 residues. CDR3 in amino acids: CASSEPPTEYSNQPQHF. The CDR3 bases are TGTGCCAGCAGTGAACCCCCGACAGAATATAGCAATCAGCCCCAGCATTTT.